This T cell receptor beta chain stems from a study of vaccination effects on CD4 cells after COVID-19. Study at large: Post-vaccine sampling took place a median of 72 days after the second dose.

This clone turned up a few times. Antigen unknown. Only in-frame clones appear in the TCRdb table, and some are missing; sequencing was by immunoSEQ multiplex PCR. Among about 59,000 clones listed, 78% were seen once. The V and J ends lost 5 bases and 14 bases respectively, with 19 bases between them. CDR1 and CDR2 from the germline V gene are MNHEY and SVGAGI. The CDR3 loop spans 14 amino acids. Study results and caveats: Clones of infection and vaccine origin contracted markedly late after vaccination.

CD4+ T cells specific for antigen were expanded with viral peptide pools by the ViraFEST assay before sequencing. The authors isolated CD4+ T cells after approximately 9 days of culture. Two-dose vaccination with either BNT162b2 or mRNA-1273 was given to the participants. Cultivation was performed at approximately 2.1 million PBMC per well with 8.5 to 10 IU/ml IL-2 and approximately 9.2 ug/ml peptides added. The origin of this receptor is a human donor who received a COVID-19 vaccine. Sequencing was performed on CD4+ T cells from PBMCs cultured with HCoV-OC43 spike peptides, taken after COVID-19 vaccination. Subset: HCoV-OC43 spike overlapping peptide pool stimulation. The V gene is TRBV6-5, the J gene TRBJ1-6, with TRBD1 as a possible D gene (6 bases). The CDR3 DNA follows: TGTGCCAGCAGTCCCCCTGGACAGCCTGGTTCCCTCCACTTT. This translates into CASSPPGQPGSLHF.